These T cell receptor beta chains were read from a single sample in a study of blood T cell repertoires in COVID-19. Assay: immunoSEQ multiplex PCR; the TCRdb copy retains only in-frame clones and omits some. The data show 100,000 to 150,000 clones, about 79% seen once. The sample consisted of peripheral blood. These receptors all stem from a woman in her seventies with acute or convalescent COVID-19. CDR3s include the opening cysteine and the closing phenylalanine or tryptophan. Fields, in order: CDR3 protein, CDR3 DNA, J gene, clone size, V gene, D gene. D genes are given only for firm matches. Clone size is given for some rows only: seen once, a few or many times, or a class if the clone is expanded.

CATSDFSGIGYTF | TGTGCCACCAGTGATTTCTCCGGGATTGGCTACACCTTC | TRBJ1-2 | NA | TRBV24-1 | NA
CASRPTGATGELFF | TGTGCCAGCAGGCCGACAGGGGCGACCGGGGAGCTGTTTTTT | TRBJ2-2 | few | TRBV7-2 | TRBD1
CASTGANTEAFF | TGTGCCAGCACAGGGGCGAACACTGAAGCTTTCTTT | TRBJ1-1 | NA | TRBV2 | NA
CASSLAGQGRSPLHF | TGTGCCAGCAGCTTAGCGGGACAGGGTCGATCACCCCTCCACTTT | TRBJ1-6 | NA | TRBV11-2 | TRBD1
CASSLGGGHQETQYF | TGTGCCAGCAGCTTGGGCGGGGGGCATCAAGAGACCCAGTACTTC | TRBJ2-5 | NA | TRBV7-6 | TRBD2
CATSEGQGGTEAFF | TGTGCCACCAGCGAGGGACAGGGTGGGACTGAAGCTTTCTTT | TRBJ1-1 | NA | TRBV15 | TRBD1
CASSQAVGSLAGVAGELFF | TGCGCCAGCAGCCAAGCCGTGGGGTCTCTAGCGGGGGTCGCCGGGGAGCTGTTTTTT | TRBJ2-2 | NA | TRBV4-1 | TRBD2
CASSVRGEKNSPLHF | TGTGCCAGCAGCGTCAGGGGGGAGAAAAATTCACCCCTCCACTTT | TRBJ1-6 | NA | TRBV5-5 | TRBD1
CASSLRVAGEEKLFF | TGTGCCAGCAGCTTACGGGTGGCAGGGGAAGAAAAACTGTTTTTT | TRBJ1-4 | NA | TRBV5-4 | NA
CASSLGLAGADTQYF | TGTGCCAGCAGCTTAGGTCTAGCGGGCGCCGATACGCAGTATTTT | TRBJ2-3 | NA | TRBV11-3 | TRBD2
CASSSHGQGSYGYTF | TGTGCCAGCAGTTCACACGGACAGGGAAGCTATGGCTACACCTTC | TRBJ1-2 | few | TRBV6-5 | TRBD1
CASSPLAVHEQFF | TGTGCCAGCAGCCCCCTAGCGGTCCATGAGCAGTTCTTC | TRBJ2-1 | NA | TRBV7-6 | TRBD2
CASSPQFGEGNIQYF | TGTGCCAGCAGCCCGCAGTTCGGGGAAGGAAACATTCAGTACTTC | TRBJ2-4 | NA | TRBV3-1/TRBV3-2 | NA
CASSLASSGDRTQYF | TGTGCCAGCAGCTTGGCCAGTAGCGGGGACCGGACCCAGTACTTC | TRBJ2-5 | NA | TRBV5-4 | TRBD2
CASSLGSGDRGAFF | TGTGCCAGCAGCTTAGGCTCCGGTGATCGTGGAGCTTTCTTT | TRBJ1-1 | NA | TRBV11-3 | NA
CASSRGQGDEKLFF | TGTGCCAGTAGCAGAGGACAGGGCGATGAAAAACTGTTTTTT | TRBJ1-4 | NA | TRBV19 | TRBD1
CASSPTVGQSYEQYF | TGTGCCAGCAGCCCAACTGTGGGACAGTCCTACGAGCAGTACTTC | TRBJ2-7 | NA | TRBV27 | TRBD1
CASSEGSNPYNQPQHF | TGTGCCAGCAGTGAGGGCAGCAACCCTTACAATCAGCCCCAGCATTTT | TRBJ1-5 | NA | TRBV2 | NA
CASSLAVSSYEQYF | TGTGCCAGCAGCTTAGCCGTCAGCTCCTACGAGCAGTACTTC | TRBJ2-7 | NA | TRBV7-2 | NA
CASSREAASYNEQFF | TGTGCCAGCAGCCGCGAAGCCGCCTCCTACAATGAGCAGTTCTTC | TRBJ2-1 | NA | TRBV7-2 | NA
CASSEGGQTPPLHF | TGTGCCAGCAGTGAAGGGGGACAGACCCCACCCCTCCACTTT | TRBJ1-6 | NA | TRBV6-1 | TRBD1
CAWRPGTTGNTIYF | TGTGCCTGGAGGCCAGGGACAACAGGAAACACCATATATTTT | TRBJ1-3 | few | TRBV30 | NA
CATSDGGADTQYF | TGTGCCACCAGTGATGGAGGGGCAGATACGCAGTATTTT | TRBJ2-3 | few | TRBV24-1 | NA
CASSQGYPQGNEKLFF | TGTGCCAGCAGCCAAGGGTATCCACAGGGGAATGAAAAACTGTTTTTT | TRBJ1-4 | NA | TRBV3-1/TRBV3-2 | TRBD1
CASSPEERVENSPLHF | TGTGCCAGCAGCCCCGAGGAGAGGGTTGAAAATTCACCCCTCCACTTT | TRBJ1-6 | few | TRBV14 | NA
CASSPYRGLNTEAFF | TGTGCCAGCTCACCATACAGGGGACTGAACACTGAAGCTTTCTTT | TRBJ1-1 | NA | TRBV18 | TRBD1
CAWSGTRDRPYGYTF | TGTGCCTGGAGTGGGACCCGAGACAGGCCTTATGGCTACACCTTC | TRBJ1-2 | NA | TRBV30 | NA
CASSTRGGGEKLFF | TGTGCCAGCAGTACCAGGGGAGGGGGTGAAAAACTGTTTTTT | TRBJ1-4 | NA | TRBV6-5 | NA
CAWSVLRGQIEAFF | TGTGCCTGGAGTGTACTGAGGGGACAGATTGAAGCTTTCTTT | TRBJ1-1 | once | TRBV30 | TRBD1
CASSPNPGNTEAFF | TGTGCCAGCAGCCCAAATCCGGGGAACACTGAAGCTTTCTTT | TRBJ1-1 | NA | TRBV5-4 | NA
CASKEQGPNTEAFF | TGCGCCAGCAAGGAACAGGGACCCAACACTGAAGCTTTCTTT | TRBJ1-1 | few | TRBV5-1 | NA
CASSQDRVAEAFF | TGCGCCAGCAGCCAAGATAGAGTCGCTGAAGCTTTCTTT | TRBJ1-1 | NA | TRBV4-3 | NA
CASSLDRAGDGYTF | TGTGCCAGCAGCTTAGATCGGGCAGGGGATGGCTACACCTTC | TRBJ1-2 | NA | TRBV11-2 | NA
CASSPFDRGKTEAFF | TGTGCCAGCAGCCCATTCGACAGGGGGAAGACTGAAGCTTTCTTT | TRBJ1-1 | few | TRBV14 | TRBD1
CASSYSAGSYNEQFF | TGTGCCAGCAGTTACTCCGCAGGATCATACAATGAGCAGTTCTTC | TRBJ2-1 | NA | TRBV6-6 | NA
CASSYSSGGPIGELFF | TGTGCCAGCAGTTACTCCTCGGGGGGGCCGATCGGGGAGCTGTTTTTT | TRBJ2-2 | NA | TRBV6-2/TRBV6-3 | TRBD2
CASSIGISGGVYGYTF | TGTGCCAGTAGTATTGGTATCTCAGGGGGCGTCTATGGCTACACCTTC | TRBJ1-2 | NA | TRBV19 | TRBD1
CASSIERGQPQHF | TGTGCCAGCAGCATAGAGCGCGGCCAGCCCCAGCATTTT | TRBJ1-5 | NA | TRBV11-2 | NA
CASSWGQINYGYTF | TGTGCCAGCAGTTGGGGACAGATTAACTATGGCTACACCTTC | TRBJ1-2 | NA | TRBV5-8 | TRBD1
CASSRTGEIADTQYF | TGTGCCAGCTCACGGACAGGGGAAATCGCAGATACGCAGTATTTT | TRBJ2-3 | NA | TRBV18 | TRBD1
CASSLAGGGQETQYF | TGTGCCAGCAGCTTGGCCGGCGGCGGGCAAGAGACCCAGTACTTC | TRBJ2-5 | NA | TRBV5-8 | NA
CASSPQGYNSPLHF | TGTGCCAGCAGCCCACAGGGGTATAATTCACCCCTCCACTTT | TRBJ1-6 | many | TRBV7-9 | TRBD1
CASSLGQANYGYTF | TGTGCCAGCAGCCTTGGTCAGGCTAACTATGGCTACACCTTC | TRBJ1-2 | once | TRBV3-1/TRBV3-2 | NA
CASSLEGQFGSYTF | TGTGCCAGCAGCTTAGAGGGACAGTTCGGTAGCTACACCTTC | TRBJ1-2 | NA | TRBV7-2 | TRBD1
CASSQEVRAGGTKETQYF | TGTGCCAGCAGCCAAGAGGTTAGAGCGGGGGGCACCAAAGAGACCCAGTACTTC | TRBJ2-5 | NA | TRBV3-1/TRBV3-2 | TRBD2
CASNQGARGDTEAFF | TGTGCCAGCAATCAGGGGGCGCGAGGGGACACTGAAGCTTTCTTT | TRBJ1-1 | NA | TRBV6-5 | TRBD1
CASSPPPIGVGPGELFF | TGTGCCAGCAGCCCCCCACCGATCGGGGTGGGTCCCGGGGAGCTGTTTTTT | TRBJ2-2 | NA | TRBV7-9 | NA
CASIGWGPEAFF | TGTGCCAGCATTGGGTGGGGGCCTGAAGCTTTCTTT | TRBJ1-1 | NA | TRBV2 | NA
CATSERQGSDTQYF | TGTGCCACCAGTGAGCGACAGGGTTCAGATACGCAGTATTTT | TRBJ2-3 | NA | TRBV24-1 | TRBD1
CASSERQGSGNTIYF | TGTGCCAGCAGTGAAAGACAGGGATCTGGAAACACCATATATTTT | TRBJ1-3 | NA | TRBV2 | TRBD1
CASSMGGPTDTQYF | TGCGCCAGCAGCATGGGGGGCCCCACAGATACGCAGTATTTT | TRBJ2-3 | few | TRBV5-1 | NA
CASSQGQQETQYF | TGCGCCAGCAGCCAAGGACAGCAAGAGACCCAGTACTTC | TRBJ2-5 | NA | TRBV4-1 | NA
CASSAVGGQGGTEAFF | TGTGCCAGCAGCGCAGTGGGGGGACAGGGTGGTACTGAAGCTTTCTTT | TRBJ1-1 | once | TRBV9 | TRBD1
CASSLWAGYSDTQYF | TGTGCCAGCAGCTTATGGGCCGGTTATTCAGATACGCAGTATTTT | TRBJ2-3 | NA | TRBV7-8 | NA
CASSTRQGRFDTEAFF | TGTGCCAGCAGCACCCGACAGGGGAGGTTTGACACTGAAGCTTTCTTT | TRBJ1-1 | NA | TRBV3-1/TRBV3-2 | TRBD1
CASSYLLTGTNDYGYTF | TGTGCCAGCAGTTACCTCCTGACAGGGACCAATGACTATGGCTACACCTTC | TRBJ1-2 | NA | TRBV6-2/TRBV6-3 | TRBD1
CASSSPRAGGYTF | TGTGCCAGCAGTTCCCCCCGGGCGGGAGGCTACACCTTC | TRBJ1-2 | NA | TRBV12-3/TRBV12-4 | NA
CASSVRGSSQPQHF | TGTGCCAGCAGTGTCAGGGGGAGTAGTCAGCCCCAGCATTTT | TRBJ1-5 | NA | TRBV2 | TRBD1
CASSEETGKRAFF | TGTGCCAGCAGTGAAGAGACAGGAAAACGAGCTTTCTTT | TRBJ1-1 | NA | TRBV2 | NA